This TCR beta chain was documented in a study of neurological immune-mediated disorders. General observations from the study: CDR3 amino acid sequences found in expanded clones were never shared across subjects, suggesting private repertoires in all groups.

5'RACE generated cDNA with 10-nucleotide random UMIs. The yield of each sequencing run was over 160 million TCR-beta sequences from 15-18 subjects. From the 5' RACE reads, TCRdb called clonotypes with MiXCR, one entry per CDR3 protein. The profile covers about 16,000 distinct CDR3 sequences, with less than 25% appearing a single time and approximately 22% taken by the ten largest. The germline gives CDR1 SGHRS, CDR2 YFSETQ. V trimming: 3 bases; J trimming: 2 bases; junction bases outside the gene matches: 8. This CDR3 contains 17 residues. Unsorted libraries came from 2 million PBMCs stored at -80 °C. This clonotype came up many times. Its antigen is unidentified.

The receptor comes from a man in his fifties or sixties in good health. Sequencing input: PBMCs. The genes are TRBV5-1 and TRBJ2-1; 10 bases match TRBD1. The CDR3 region is CASSSNLGTGAYNEQFF. CDR3 nucleotides: TGCGCCAGCAGCTCGAACCTCGGGACAGGGGCCTACAATGAGCAGTTCTTC.